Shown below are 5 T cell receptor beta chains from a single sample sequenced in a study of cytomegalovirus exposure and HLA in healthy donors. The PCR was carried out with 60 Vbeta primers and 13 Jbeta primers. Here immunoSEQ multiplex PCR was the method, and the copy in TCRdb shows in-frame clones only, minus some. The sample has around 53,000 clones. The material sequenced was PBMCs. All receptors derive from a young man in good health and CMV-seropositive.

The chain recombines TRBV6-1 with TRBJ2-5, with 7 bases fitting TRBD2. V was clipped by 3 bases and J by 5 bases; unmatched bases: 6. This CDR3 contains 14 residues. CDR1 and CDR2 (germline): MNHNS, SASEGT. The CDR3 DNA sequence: TGTGCCAGCAGTGAGGGAGGGAGTGGGGAGACCCAGTACTTC. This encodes CASSEGGSGETQYF.

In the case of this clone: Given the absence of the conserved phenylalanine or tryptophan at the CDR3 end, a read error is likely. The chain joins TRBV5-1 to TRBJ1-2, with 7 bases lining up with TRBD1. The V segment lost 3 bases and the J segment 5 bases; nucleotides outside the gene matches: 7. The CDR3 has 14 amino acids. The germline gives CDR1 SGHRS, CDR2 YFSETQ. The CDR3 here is CASSSRQGRYGYTL. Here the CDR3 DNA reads TGCGCCAGCAGCTCCCGACAGGGCCGGTATGGCTACACCCTC.

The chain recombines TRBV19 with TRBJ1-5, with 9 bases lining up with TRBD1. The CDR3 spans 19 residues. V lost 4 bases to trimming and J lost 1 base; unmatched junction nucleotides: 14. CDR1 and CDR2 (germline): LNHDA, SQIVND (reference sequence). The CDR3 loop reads CASSTPPGTGKGSNQPQHF. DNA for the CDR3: TGTGCCAGTAGTACCCCCCCCGGGACAGGGAAGGGAAGCAATCAGCCCCAGCATTTT.

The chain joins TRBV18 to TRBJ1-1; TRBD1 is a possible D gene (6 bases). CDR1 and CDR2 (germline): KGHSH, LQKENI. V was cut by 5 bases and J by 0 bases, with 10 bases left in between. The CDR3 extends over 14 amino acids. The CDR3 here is CASSERQVNTEAFF. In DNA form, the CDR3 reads TGTGCCAGCTCAGAACGACAGGTGAACACTGAAGCTTTCTTT.

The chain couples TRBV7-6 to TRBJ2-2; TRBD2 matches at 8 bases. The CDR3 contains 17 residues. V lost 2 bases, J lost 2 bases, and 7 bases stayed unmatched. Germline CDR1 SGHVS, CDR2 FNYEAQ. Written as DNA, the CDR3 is TGTGCCAGCAGCTTACTTCCGGGACTAGTAAACACCGGGGAGCTGTTTTTT. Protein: CASSLLPGLVNTGELFF.